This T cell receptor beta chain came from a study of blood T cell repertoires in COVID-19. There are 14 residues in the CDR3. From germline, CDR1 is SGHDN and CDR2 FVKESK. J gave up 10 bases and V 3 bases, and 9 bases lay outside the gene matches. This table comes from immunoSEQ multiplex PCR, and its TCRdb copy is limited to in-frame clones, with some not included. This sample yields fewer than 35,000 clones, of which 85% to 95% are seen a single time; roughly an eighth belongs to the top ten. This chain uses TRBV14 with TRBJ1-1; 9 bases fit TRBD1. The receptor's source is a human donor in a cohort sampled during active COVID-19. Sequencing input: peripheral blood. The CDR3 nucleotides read TGTGCCAGCAGCCATATTGGACAGGGGTCTGGAGCTTTCTTT. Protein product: CASSHIGQGSGAFF.